The next 3 T cell receptor beta chains were all read from a single sample in a study of CD8+ T cells in alopecia areata. Stated treatment: oral pan-JAK inhibitor, 5-10 mg twice daily. RNA was extracted and reverse transcribed into cDNA as the sequencing template. The method was immunoSEQ multiplex PCR; TCRdb's version includes in-frame clones alone and lacks a portion of them. Counted here are around 200,000 clones, approximately 60% occurring once; the ten biggest clones make up roughly 0.67%. Sequencing was performed on CD4+ T cells sorted from blood, taken at week 4, from a patient treated with tofacitinib. All receptors come from a human donor with alopecia areata.

This clone came up a few times. This chain joins TRBV29-1 and TRBJ2-3; 7 positions match TRBD1. Germline V gene data show CDR1 as SQVTM and CDR2 as ANQGSEA. This CDR3 has 13 amino acids. With V trimmed by 8 bases and J by 2 bases, 7 bases remained unmatched. The CDR3 sequence: CSHVGGYTDTQYF. DNA for the CDR3: TGCAGCCATGTAGGGGGCTACACAGATACGCAGTATTTT.

The chain has TRBV29-1 and TRBJ1-5; 7 bases are a match to TRBD1. The germline V gene has CDR1 SQVTM and CDR2 ANQGSEA. The junction had 4 bases not matched to a gene; V was cut back by 7 bases and J by 1 base. This CDR3 spans 13 amino acids. The CDR3 DNA is TGCAGCGCATCGACAGGGAGCAATCAGCCCCAGCATTTT. Translation: CSASTGSNQPQHF.

This chain uses TRBV19 with TRBJ2-2; D ambiguous. Trimming left V 3 bases short and J 4 bases short, with 12 bases between. Germline V gene data show CDR1 as LNHDA and CDR2 as SQIVND (reference sequence). There are 15 residues in the CDR3. The CDR3 DNA reads as TGTGCCAGTAGTATGGCAGCACGAACCACCGGGGAGCTGTTTTTT. This gives the protein CASSMAARTTGELFF.